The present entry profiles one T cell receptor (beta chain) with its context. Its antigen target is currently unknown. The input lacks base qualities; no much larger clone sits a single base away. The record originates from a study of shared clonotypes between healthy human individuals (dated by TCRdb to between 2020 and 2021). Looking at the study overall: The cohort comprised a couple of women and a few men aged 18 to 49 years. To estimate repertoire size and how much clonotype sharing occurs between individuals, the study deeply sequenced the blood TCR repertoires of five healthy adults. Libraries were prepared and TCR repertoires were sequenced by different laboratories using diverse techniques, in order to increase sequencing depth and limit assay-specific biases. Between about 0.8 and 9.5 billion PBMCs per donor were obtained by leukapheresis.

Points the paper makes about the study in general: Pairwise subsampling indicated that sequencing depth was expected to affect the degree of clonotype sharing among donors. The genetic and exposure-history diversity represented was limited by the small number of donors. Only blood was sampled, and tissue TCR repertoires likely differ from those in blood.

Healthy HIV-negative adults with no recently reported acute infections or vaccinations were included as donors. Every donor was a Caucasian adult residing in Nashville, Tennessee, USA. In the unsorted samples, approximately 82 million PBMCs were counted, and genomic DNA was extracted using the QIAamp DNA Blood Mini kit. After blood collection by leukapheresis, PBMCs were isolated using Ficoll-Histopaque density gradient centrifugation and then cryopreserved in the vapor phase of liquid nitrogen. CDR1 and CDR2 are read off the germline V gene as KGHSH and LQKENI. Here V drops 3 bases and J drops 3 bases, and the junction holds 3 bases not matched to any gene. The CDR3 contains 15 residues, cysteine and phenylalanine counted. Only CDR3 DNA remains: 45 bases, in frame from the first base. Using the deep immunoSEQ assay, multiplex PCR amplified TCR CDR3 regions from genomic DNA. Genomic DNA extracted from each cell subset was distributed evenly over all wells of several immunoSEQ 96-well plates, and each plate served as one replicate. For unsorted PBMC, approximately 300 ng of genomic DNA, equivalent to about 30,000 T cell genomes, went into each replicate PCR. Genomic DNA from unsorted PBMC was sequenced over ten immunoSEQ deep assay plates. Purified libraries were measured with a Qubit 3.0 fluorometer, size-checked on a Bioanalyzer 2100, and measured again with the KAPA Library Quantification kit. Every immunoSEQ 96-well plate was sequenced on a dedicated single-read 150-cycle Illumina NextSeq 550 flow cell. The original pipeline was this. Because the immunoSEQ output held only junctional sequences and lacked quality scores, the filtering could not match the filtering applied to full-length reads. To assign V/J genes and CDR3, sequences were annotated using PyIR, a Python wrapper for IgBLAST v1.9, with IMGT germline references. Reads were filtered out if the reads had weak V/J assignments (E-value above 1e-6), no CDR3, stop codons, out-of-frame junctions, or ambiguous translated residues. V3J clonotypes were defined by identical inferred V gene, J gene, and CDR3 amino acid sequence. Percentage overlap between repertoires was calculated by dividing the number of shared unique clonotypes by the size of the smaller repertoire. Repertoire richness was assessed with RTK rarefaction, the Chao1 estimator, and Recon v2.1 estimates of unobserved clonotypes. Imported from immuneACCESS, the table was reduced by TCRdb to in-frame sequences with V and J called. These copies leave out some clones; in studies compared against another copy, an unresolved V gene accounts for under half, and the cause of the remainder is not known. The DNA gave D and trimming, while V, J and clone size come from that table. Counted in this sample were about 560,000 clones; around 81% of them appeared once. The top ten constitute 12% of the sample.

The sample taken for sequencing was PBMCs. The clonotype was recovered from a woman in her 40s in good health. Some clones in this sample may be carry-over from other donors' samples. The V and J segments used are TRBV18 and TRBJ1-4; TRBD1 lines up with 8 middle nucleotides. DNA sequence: TGTGCCAGCTCACCCCCGGGACAGGCTAATGAAAAACTGTTTTTT. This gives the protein CASSPPGQANEKLFF.